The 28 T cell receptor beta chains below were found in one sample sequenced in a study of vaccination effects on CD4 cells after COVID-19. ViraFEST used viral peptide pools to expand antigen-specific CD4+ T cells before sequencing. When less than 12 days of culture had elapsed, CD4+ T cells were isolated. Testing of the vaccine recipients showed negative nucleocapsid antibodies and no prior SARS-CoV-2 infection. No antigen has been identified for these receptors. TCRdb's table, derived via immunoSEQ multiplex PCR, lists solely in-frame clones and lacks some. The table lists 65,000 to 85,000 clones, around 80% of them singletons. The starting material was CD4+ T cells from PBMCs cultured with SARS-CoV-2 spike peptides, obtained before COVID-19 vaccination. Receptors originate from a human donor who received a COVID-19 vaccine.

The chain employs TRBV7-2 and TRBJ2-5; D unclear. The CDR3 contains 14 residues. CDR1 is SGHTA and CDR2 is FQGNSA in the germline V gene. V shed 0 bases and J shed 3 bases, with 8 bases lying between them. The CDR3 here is CASSLAMREETQYF. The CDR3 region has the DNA TGTGCCAGCAGCTTAGCAATGCGAGAAGAGACCCAGTACTTC. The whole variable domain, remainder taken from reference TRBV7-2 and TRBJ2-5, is GAGVSQSPSNKVTEKGKDVELRCDPISGHTALYWYRQSLGQGLEFLIYFQGNSAPDKSGLPSDRFSAERTGGSVSTLTIQRTQQEDSAVYLCASSLAMREETQYFGPGTRLLVL.

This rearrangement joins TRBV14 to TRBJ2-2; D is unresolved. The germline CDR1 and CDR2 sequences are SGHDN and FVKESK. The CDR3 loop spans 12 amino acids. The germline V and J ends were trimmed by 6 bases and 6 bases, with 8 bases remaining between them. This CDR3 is CASSRRSGELFF. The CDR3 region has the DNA TGTGCCAGCAGTAGACGATCCGGGGAGCTGTTTTTT.

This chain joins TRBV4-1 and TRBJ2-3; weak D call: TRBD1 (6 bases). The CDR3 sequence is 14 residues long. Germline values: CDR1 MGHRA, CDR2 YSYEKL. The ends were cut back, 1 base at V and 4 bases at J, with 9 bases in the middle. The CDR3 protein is CASSQVQGSDTQYF. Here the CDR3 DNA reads TGCGCCAGCAGCCAAGTACAGGGTTCAGATACGCAGTATTTT.

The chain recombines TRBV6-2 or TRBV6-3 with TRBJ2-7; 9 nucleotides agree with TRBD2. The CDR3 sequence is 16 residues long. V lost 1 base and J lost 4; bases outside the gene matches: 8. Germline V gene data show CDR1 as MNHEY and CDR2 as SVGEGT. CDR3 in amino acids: CASSYYPSGVSYEQYV. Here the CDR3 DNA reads TGTGCCAGCAGTTACTACCCTAGCGGGGTTTCTTACGAGCAGTACGTC.

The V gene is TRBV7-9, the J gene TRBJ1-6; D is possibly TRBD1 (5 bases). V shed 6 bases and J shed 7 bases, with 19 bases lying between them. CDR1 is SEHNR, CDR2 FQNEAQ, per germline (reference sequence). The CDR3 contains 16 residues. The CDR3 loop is CASSSMGGGRNSPLHF. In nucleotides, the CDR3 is TGTGCCAGCAGTTCGATGGGGGGGGGTAGAAATTCACCCCTCCACTTT.

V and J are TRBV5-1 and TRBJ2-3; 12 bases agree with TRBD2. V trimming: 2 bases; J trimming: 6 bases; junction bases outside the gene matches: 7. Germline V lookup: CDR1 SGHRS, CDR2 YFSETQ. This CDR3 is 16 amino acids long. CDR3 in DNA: TGCGCCAGCAGCTTCCCGAATCTAGCGGGGGGGGATACGCAGTATTTT. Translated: CASSFPNLAGGDTQYF.

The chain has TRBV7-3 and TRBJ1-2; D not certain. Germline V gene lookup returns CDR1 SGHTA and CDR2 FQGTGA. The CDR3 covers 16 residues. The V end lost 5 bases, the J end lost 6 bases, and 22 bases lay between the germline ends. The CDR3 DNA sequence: TGTGCCAGCAGCGTTCAACCGGGCCCCGATTATGATGGCTACACCTTC. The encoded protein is CASSVQPGPDYDGYTF.

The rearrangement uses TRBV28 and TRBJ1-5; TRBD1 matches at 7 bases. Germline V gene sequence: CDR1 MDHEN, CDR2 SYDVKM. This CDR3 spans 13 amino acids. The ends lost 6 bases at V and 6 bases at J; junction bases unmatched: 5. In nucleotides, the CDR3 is TGTGCCAGCAGCTCTGACAGGGTTCAGCCCCAGCATTTT. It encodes CASSSDRVQPQHF.

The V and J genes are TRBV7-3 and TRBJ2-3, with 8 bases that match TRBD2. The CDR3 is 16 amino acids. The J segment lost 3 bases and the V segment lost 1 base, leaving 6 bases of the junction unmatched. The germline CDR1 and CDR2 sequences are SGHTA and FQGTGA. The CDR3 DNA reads TGTGCCAGCAGCTTAAGGCCGGCGGGGGGTACAGATACGCAGTATTTT. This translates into CASSLRPAGGTDTQYF.

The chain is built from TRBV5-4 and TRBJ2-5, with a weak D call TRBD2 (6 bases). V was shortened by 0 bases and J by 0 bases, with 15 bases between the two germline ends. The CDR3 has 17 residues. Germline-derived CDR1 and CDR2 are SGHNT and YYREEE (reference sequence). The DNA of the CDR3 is TGTGCCAGCAGCTTGGACGGGGGACGAGCGTACCAAGAGACCCAGTACTTC. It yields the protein CASSLDGGRAYQETQYF.

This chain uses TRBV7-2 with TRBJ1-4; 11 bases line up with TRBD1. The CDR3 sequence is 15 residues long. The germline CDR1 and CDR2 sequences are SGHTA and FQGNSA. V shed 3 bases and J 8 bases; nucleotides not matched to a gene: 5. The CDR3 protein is CASSLDRGPGEKLFF. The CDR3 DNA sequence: TGTGCCAGCAGCTTGGACAGGGGGCCAGGAGAAAAACTGTTTTTT.

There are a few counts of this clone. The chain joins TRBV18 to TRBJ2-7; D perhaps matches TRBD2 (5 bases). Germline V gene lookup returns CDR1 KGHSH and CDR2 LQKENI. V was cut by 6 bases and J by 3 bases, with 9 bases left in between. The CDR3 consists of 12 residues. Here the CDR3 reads CASSLEGYEQYV. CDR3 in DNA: TGTGCCAGCTCGCTCGAGGGCTACGAGCAGTACGTC.

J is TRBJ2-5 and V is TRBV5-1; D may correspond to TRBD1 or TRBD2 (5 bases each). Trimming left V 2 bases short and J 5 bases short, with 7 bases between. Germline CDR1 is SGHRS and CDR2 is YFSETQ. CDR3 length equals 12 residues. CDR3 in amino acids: CASSFEGETQYF. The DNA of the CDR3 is TGCGCCAGCAGCTTTGAGGGGGAGACCCAGTACTTC.

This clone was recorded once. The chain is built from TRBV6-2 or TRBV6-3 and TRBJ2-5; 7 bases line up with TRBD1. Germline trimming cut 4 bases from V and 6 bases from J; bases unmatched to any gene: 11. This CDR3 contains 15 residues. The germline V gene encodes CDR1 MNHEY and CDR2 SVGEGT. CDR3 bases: TGTGCCAGCAGTTCCTCTGAGACAGGGATAAAGACCCAGTACTTC. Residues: CASSSSETGIKTQYF.

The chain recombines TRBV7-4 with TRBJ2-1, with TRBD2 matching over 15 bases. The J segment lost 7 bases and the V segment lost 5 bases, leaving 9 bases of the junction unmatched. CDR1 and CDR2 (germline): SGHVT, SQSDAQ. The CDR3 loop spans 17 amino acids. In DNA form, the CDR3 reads TGTGCCAGCAGCCCGAGGACTAGCGGGGGGGCTAAGAATGAGCAGTTCTTC. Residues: CASSPRTSGGAKNEQFF.

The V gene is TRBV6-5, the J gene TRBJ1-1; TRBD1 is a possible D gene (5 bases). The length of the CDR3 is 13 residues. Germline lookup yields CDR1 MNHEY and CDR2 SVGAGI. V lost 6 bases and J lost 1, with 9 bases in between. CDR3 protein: CASRQEPNTEAFF. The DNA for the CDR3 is TGTGCCAGCAGACAGGAACCGAACACTGAAGCTTTCTTT.

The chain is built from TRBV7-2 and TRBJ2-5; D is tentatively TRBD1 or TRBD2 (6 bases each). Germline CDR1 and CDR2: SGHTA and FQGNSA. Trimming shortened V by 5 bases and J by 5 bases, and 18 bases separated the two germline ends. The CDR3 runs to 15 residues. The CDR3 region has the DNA TGTGCCAGCAGCCGCTTTAAGGGGGGCGGCGAGACCCAGTACTTC. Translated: CASSRFKGGGETQYF.

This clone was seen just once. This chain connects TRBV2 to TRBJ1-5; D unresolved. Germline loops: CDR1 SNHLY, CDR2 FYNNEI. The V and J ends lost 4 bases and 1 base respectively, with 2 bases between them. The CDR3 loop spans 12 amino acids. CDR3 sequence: CASSVSNQPQHF. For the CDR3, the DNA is TGTGCCAGCAGTGTCAGCAATCAGCCCCAGCATTTT.

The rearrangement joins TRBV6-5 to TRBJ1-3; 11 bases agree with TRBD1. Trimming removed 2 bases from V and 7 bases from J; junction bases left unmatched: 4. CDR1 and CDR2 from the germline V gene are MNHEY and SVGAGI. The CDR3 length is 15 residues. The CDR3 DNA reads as TGTGCCAGCAGTTACCGAGGGACAGGGGGGAACACCATATATTTT. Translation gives CASSYRGTGGNTIYF.

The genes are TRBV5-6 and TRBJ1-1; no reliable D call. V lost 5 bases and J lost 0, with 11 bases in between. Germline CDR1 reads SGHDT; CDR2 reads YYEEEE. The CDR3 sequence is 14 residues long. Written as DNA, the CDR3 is TGTGCCAGCAGTGAGCAGGTGATGAACACTGAAGCTTTCTTT. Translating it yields CASSEQVMNTEAFF.

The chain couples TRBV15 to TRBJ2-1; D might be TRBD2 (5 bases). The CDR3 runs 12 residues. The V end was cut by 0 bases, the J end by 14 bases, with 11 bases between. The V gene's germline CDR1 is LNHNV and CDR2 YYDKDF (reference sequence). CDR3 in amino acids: CATSRDRGSKFF. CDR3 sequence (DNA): TGTGCCACCAGCAGAGATCGGGGTTCGAAGTTCTTC.

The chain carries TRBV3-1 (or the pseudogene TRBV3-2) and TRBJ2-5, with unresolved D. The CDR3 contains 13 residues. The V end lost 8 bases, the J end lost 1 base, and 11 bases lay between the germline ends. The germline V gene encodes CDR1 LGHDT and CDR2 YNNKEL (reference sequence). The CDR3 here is CASSAAVQETQYF. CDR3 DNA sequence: TGTGCCAGCTCCGCCGCGGTCCAAGAGACCCAGTACTTC.

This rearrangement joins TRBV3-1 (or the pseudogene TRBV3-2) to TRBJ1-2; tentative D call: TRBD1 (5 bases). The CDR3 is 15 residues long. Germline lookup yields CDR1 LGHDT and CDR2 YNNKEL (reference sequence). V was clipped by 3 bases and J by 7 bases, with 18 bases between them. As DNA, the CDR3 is TGTGCCAGCAGCCAGGGCGCCGGAGCCGGGGGTGGCTACACCTTC. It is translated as CASSQGAGAGGGYTF.

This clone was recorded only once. The CDR3 sequence is CASSFNSLTSTDTQYF. In nucleotides, the CDR3 is TGCGCCAGCAGCTTTAACAGCTTGACTAGCACAGATACGCAGTATTTT. The genes are TRBV5-1 and TRBJ2-3; D ambiguous. Germline V gene data show CDR1 as SGHRS and CDR2 as YFSETQ. The V and J ends lost 2 bases and 0 bases respectively, with 13 bases between them. There are 16 residues in the CDR3. The whole variable domain, filled in from reference TRBV5-1 and TRBJ2-3, reads KAGVTQTPRYLIKTRGQQVTLSCSPISGHRSVSWYQQTPGQGLQFLFEYFSETQRNKGNFPGRFSGRQFSNSRSEMNVSTLELGDSALYLCASSFNSLTSTDTQYFGPGTRLTVL.

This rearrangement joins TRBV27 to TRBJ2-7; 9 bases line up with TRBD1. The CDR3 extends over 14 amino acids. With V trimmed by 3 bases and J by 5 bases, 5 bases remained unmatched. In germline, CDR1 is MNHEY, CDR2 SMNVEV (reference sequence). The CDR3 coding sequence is TGTGCCAGCAGTTTCGGGGACAGGGTACACGAGCAGTACGTC. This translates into CASSFGDRVHEQYV.

CDR3 sequence reads: CASSPGTGNEKLFF. DNA for the CDR3: TGTGCCAGCTCACCCGGGACAGGGAATGAAAAACTGTTTTTT. This chain uses TRBV18 with TRBJ1-4; 9 bases are shared with TRBD1. Germline assignment: CDR1 KGHSH and CDR2 LQKENI. Trimming took 3 bases from V and 5 from J; bases not matched to a gene: 1. This CDR3 comprises 14 residues.

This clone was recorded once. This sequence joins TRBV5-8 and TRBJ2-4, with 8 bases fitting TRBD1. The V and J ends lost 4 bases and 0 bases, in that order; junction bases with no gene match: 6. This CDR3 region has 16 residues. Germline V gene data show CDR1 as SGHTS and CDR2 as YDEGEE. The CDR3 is CASSLGQAIAKNIQYF. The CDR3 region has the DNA TGTGCCAGCAGCCTGGGACAGGCAATAGCCAAAAACATTCAGTACTTC.

This CDR3 reads CASSLAAPPHRDRQGTGELFF. CDR3 DNA sequence: TGTGCCAGCAGTTTAGCCGCTCCCCCTCACCGGGACAGGCAAGGGACCGGGGAGCTGTTTTTT. The chain is built from TRBV27 and TRBJ2-2; TRBD1 matches 8 bases. CDR1 is MNHEY and CDR2 is SMNVEV in the germline V gene (reference sequence). CDR3 length: 21 amino acids. The V gene end was trimmed by 2 bases and the J gene end by 5 bases; junction bases not matched to a gene: 22.